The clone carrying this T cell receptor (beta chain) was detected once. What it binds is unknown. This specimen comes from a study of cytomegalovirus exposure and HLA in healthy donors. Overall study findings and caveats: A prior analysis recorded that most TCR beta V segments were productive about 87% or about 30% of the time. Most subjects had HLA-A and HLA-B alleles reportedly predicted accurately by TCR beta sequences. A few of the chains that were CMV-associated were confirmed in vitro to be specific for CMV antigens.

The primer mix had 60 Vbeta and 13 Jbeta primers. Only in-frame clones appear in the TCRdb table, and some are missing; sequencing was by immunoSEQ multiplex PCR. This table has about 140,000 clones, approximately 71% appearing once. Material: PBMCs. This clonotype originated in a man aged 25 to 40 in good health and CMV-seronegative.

CDR3 in DNA: TGTGCCAGCAGCTTAGTGGCACTAGCAGGCACAGATACGCAGTATTTT. It yields the protein CASSLVALAGTDTQYF. V gene TRBV7-8 combines with J gene TRBJ2-3; D possibly corresponds to TRBD2 (6 bases). Trimming cost V 1 base and J 1 base, with 12 bases left between them. Germline V lookup: CDR1 SGHVS, CDR2 FQNEAQ. The CDR3 runs 16 residues.